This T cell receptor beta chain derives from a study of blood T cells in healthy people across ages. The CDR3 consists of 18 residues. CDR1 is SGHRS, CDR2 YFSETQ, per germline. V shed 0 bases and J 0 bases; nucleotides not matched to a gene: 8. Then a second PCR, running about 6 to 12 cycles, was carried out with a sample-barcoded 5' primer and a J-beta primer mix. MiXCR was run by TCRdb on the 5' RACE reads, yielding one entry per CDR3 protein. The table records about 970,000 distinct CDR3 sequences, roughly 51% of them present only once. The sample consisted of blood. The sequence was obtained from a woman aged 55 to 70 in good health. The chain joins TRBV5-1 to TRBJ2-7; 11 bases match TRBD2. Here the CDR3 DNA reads TGCGCCAGCAGCTTGGAGGGTAGCGGGAGGGAATTCTCCTACGAGCAGTACTTC. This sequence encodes CASSLEGSGREFSYEQYF.